This T cell receptor (beta chain) was identified during a study of shared clonotypes between healthy human individuals. Study-level results: Sequencing depth was expected to influence donor clonotype sharing.

As to this clone: Its matching antigen is unknown.

On sorted subsets, replicate PCRs used about 0.2 ug DNA, or about 30,000 T cell genomes. The data were produced by immunoSEQ multiplex PCR, yet TCRdb's version contains in-frame clones alone and is incomplete. The table records 2 million to 2.5 million clones, more than 80% of them present only once. CDR3 length equals 13 residues. The germline V gene encodes CDR1 MDHEN and CDR2 SYDVKM. With 6 bases removed from V and 2 bases from J, the gap between germline ends came to 8 bases. The chain combines TRBV28 with TRBJ1-5; D uncertain. The sequence was obtained from a man aged 18 to 29 in good health. Some clones in this sample may be carry-over from other donors' samples. The sample taken for sequencing was naive CD4+ T cells from PBMCs. The subset: CD45RA+ positively selected. The CDR3 DNA is TGTGCCAGCAGGGTCTCTCGCAATCAGCCCCAGCATTTT. It specifies CASRVSRNQPQHF.